This TCR beta chain was identified during a study of regulatory T cells in long-lasting Graves disease. In the study overall: Graves' disease counted as persistent after over 5 years of antithyroid drugs with positive TSH receptor antibodies. General study findings and limits: Favoring TRBV28, TRBJ1-2 and TRBJ2-5 was a feature seen in persistent disease.

The CDR3 is made up of 14 amino acids. Germline lookup yields CDR1 MDHEN and CDR2 SYDVKM. V lost 6 bases and J 2 bases, leaving 14 bases between the germline ends. This clonotype appeared many times. Antigen unknown. This sample's time point: persistent/refractory GD, antithyroid drugs over 5 years with positive TRAb. RNA isolated from PBMCs was used to make the TCR library. Under American Thyroid Association guidelines, Graves' disease was diagnosed. iRepertoire HTBI primers and Arm-PCR of CDR3 regions built TCR beta libraries. As originally analysed: Looking across samples, the authors found some 67 TRBV and some 13 TRBJ segments. TCRdb re-called the multiplex PCR reads through MiXCR, storing one row per CDR3 protein. The V and J calls here are based on TCRdb, not the publication. The sample consists of 400,000 to 600,000 distinct CDR3 sequences, 20% to 25% of them appearing once.

The receptor was derived from a female donor with Graves disease. V gene TRBV28 combines with J gene TRBJ2-7, with a tentative D call TRBD1 (6 bases). The sample consisted of peripheral blood mononuclear cells (PBMCs), taken when the disease was refractory, from a patient treated with antithyroid drugs. The CDR3 DNA sequence: TGTGCCAGCAGGGCACAGGGCGTCCCCTACGAGCAGTACTTC. Translation gives CASRAQGVPYEQYF. The full variable domain, rest sourced from reference TRBV28 and TRBJ2-7, is DVKVTQSSRYLVKRTGEKVFLECVQDMDHENMFWYRQDPGLGLRLIYFSYDVKMKEKGDIPEGYSVSREKKERFSLILESASTNQTSMYLCASRAQGVPYEQYFGPGTRLTVT.